This record covers a single T cell receptor beta chain. Its antigen is as yet unknown. The sample originates from a study of T cells expressing NK-cell markers. About the study: There were seven HCMV-seropositive donors and one seronegative donor among the eight sequenced.

Study-level points and caveats: The study did not resolve the HCMV specificity of expanded NKG2C+ T cell clones. Dominant NKG2C+ clonotypes accounted for roughly 1.0-7.0% of CD8+ T cells in more than five donors. These clonotypes additionally ranked first within the CD3+CD56-NKG2C+ fraction of several donors.

TCRdb reanalyzed the 5' RACE reads, giving one entry per CDR3 protein sequence and no DNA. This sample's clone table lists some 340,000 distinct CDR3 sequences. The receptor was isolated from a man aged 18 to 69 in good health. Sequences were obtained from blood T cells: a sorted CD56 or NKG2C T cell subset, CD4+ or CD8+ T cells, or bulk PBMC T cells (not recorded which).

The CDR3 reads CASTLEEGTPRELFF. This chain connects TRBV4-2 to TRBJ2-2; TCRdb returns TRBD2, unconfirmable since there is no DNA. Germline-derived CDR1 and CDR2 are LGHNA and YNFKEQ. The CDR3 consists of 15 residues.